The clone carrying this TCR beta chain appeared many times. Its antigen is unidentified. The data were taken from a study of early T cells in non-severe SARS-CoV-2 infection. Study observations and caveats: VDJdb matches were skewed toward anti-spike CD8 T cell responses.

Each single cDNA molecule received a unique molecular identifier. One entry per CDR3 protein, called by TCRdb with MiXCR from the 5' RACE reads. The sample has about 33,000 distinct CDR3 sequences; 4.7% are singletons. The receptor comes from an adult who was a healthcare worker with PCR-confirmed SARS-CoV-2 infection or an uninfected control (not recorded which). Sequenced: whole blood.

The CDR3 coding sequence is TGCAGTGCTAGCTGGGGACCGATAAATGAGCAGTTCTTC. It translates to CSASWGPINEQFF. The chain links TRBV20-1 to TRBJ2-1, with D possibly being TRBD1 or TRBD2 (5 bases each). The CDR3 contains 13 residues. Looked up from germline, CDR1 is DFQATT and CDR2 is SNEGSKA (reference sequence). The germline V and J ends were trimmed by 3 bases and 7 bases, with 13 bases remaining between them.